This T cell receptor (beta chain) was observed in a study of cytomegalovirus exposure and HLA in healthy donors. Overall study results and limits: In an earlier analysis, productive rearrangement rates for most beta V segments clustered near 90% or 30%. Later analysis associated a missense DCLRE1C variant with TCR beta V- and J-gene trimming.

This clone was observed a handful of times. Its antigen is currently unknown. The PCR ran on 60 Vbeta and 13 Jbeta primers. Original processing methods: In a later analysis, around 12 million of about 80 million unique beta chains occurred in at least two donors. This table comes from immunoSEQ multiplex PCR, and its TCRdb copy is limited to in-frame clones, with some not included. The DNA gave D and trimming, while V, J and clone size come from that table. The sample has under 200,000 clones; 68% are singletons. This receptor was taken from a woman between 18 and 30 years old in good health and CMV-seropositive. Sequenced sample: PBMCs.

The CDR3, as DNA: TGCGCCAGCAGCCCAGGAAGCCCAGATACGCAGTATTTT. Protein product: CASSPGSPDTQYF. The rearrangement links TRBV4-1 to TRBJ2-3; D is uncertain. Trimming shortened V by 4 bases and J by 4 bases, and 9 bases separated the two germline ends. This CDR3 region has 13 residues. The germline V gene has CDR1 MGHRA and CDR2 YSYEKL.